This TCR beta chain appears in the sequencing data of a study of CD8 T cells in ankylosing spondylitis. Study observations and caveats: In ankylosing spondylitis patients, matched synovial fluid reportedly showed significant enrichment of disease-linked clones. Disease-linked clones bore a CD8+ phenotype and were relatively rare in peripheral blood.

This clonotype was seen ten or more times. The antigen is undetermined. Generation of TCR beta libraries employed quantitative 5'-RACE incorporating molecular barcodes. TCRdb fed the 5' RACE reads into MiXCR, producing one record per CDR3 protein. The table lists about 69,000 distinct CDR3 sequences, under 5.5% of them singletons. The source material was blood, either unsorted or a sorted T cell fraction (not recorded which). This receptor was identified in a male donor with ankylosing spondylitis or in good health (not recorded which).

The CDR3 region has the DNA TGCGCCAGCAGCTTGTTTCTCACAGATACGCAGTATTTT. This sequence encodes CASSLFLTDTQYF. The chain uses TRBV5-1 and TRBJ2-3; no reliable D call. The CDR3 has 13 residues. Trimming cost V 1 base and J 2 bases, with 5 bases left between them. Germline V gives CDR1 SGHRS, CDR2 YFSETQ.